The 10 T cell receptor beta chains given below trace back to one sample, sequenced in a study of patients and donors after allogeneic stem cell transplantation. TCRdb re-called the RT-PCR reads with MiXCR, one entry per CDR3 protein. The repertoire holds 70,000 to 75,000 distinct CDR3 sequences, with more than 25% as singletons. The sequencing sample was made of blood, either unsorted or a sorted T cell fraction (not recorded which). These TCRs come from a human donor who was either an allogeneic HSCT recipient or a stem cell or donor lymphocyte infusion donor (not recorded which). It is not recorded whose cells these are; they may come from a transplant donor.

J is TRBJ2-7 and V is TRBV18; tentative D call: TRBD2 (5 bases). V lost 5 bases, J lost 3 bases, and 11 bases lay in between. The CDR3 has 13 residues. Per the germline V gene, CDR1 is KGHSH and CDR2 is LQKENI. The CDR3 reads CASSSGLNYEQYF. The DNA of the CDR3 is TGTGCCAGCTCATCCGGACTGAACTACGAGCAGTACTTC.

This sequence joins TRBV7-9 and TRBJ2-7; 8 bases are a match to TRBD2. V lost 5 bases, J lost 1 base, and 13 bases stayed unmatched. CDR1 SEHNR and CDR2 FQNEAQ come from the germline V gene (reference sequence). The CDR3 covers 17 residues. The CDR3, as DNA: TGTGCCAGCAGCCCAGTAGCAGCGGGAGTACAATCCTACGAGCAGTACTTC. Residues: CASSPVAAGVQSYEQYF.

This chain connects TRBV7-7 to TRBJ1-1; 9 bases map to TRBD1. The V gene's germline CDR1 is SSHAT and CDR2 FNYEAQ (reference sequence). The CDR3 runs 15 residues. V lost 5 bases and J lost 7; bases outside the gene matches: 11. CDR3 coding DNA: TGTGCCAGCAGCCCGTTTACCGGGACAGGGTTTGAAGCTTTCTTT. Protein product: CASSPFTGTGFEAFF.

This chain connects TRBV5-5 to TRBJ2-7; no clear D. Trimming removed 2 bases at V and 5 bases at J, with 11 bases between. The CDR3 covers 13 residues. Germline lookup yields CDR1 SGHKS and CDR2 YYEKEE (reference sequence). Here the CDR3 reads CASSFGVSDEQYF. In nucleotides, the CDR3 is TGTGCCAGCAGCTTCGGCGTTTCGGACGAGCAGTACTTC. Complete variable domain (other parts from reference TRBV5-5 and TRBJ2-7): DAGVTQSPTHLIKTRGQQVTLRCSPISGHKSVSWYQQVLGQGPQFIFQYYEKEERGRGNFPDRFSARQFPNYSSELNVNALLLGDSALYLCASSFGVSDEQYFGPGTRLTVT.

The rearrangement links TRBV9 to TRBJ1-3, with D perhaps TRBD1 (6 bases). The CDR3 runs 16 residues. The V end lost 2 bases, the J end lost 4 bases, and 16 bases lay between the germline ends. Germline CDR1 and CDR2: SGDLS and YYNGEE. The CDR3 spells CASSVGDTLAGNTIYF. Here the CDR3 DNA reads TGTGCCAGCAGCGTTGGGGACACCCTGGCGGGAAACACCATATATTTT.

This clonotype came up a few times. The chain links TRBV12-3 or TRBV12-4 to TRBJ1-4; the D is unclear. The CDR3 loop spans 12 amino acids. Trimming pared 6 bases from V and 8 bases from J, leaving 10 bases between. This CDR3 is CASRKMGEKLFF. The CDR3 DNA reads TGTGCCAGCAGAAAGATGGGGGAAAAACTGTTTTTT.

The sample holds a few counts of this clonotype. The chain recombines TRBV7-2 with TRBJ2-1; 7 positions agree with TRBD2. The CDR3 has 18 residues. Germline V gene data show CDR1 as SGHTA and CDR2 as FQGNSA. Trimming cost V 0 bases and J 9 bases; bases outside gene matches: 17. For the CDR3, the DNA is TGTGCCAGCAGCTTAGCTCCCCTTCGGTTGGCTGGGGGGGGTGAGCAGTTCTTC. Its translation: CASSLAPLRLAGGGEQFF.

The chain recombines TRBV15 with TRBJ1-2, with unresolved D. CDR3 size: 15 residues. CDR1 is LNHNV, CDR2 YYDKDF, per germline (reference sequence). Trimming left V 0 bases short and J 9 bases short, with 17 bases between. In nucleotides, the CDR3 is TGTGCCACCAGCAGAGATTTGAACATCCCTCACCGCTACACCTTC. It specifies CATSRDLNIPHRYTF.

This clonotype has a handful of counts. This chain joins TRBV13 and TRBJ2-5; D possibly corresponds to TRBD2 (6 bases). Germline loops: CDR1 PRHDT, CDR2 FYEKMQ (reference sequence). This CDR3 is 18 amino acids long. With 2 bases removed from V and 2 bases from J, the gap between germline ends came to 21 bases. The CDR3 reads CASSLSWLLAEGQETQYF. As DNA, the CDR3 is TGTGCCAGCAGCTTAAGTTGGCTTTTAGCGGAGGGACAAGAGACCCAGTACTTC.

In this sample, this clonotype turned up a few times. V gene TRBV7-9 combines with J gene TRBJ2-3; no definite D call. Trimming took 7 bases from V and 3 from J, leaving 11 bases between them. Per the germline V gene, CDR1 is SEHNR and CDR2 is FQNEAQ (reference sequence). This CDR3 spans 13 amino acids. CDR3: CASTRFATDTQYF. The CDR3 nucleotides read TGTGCCAGCACCCGCTTCGCAACAGATACGCAGTATTTT.